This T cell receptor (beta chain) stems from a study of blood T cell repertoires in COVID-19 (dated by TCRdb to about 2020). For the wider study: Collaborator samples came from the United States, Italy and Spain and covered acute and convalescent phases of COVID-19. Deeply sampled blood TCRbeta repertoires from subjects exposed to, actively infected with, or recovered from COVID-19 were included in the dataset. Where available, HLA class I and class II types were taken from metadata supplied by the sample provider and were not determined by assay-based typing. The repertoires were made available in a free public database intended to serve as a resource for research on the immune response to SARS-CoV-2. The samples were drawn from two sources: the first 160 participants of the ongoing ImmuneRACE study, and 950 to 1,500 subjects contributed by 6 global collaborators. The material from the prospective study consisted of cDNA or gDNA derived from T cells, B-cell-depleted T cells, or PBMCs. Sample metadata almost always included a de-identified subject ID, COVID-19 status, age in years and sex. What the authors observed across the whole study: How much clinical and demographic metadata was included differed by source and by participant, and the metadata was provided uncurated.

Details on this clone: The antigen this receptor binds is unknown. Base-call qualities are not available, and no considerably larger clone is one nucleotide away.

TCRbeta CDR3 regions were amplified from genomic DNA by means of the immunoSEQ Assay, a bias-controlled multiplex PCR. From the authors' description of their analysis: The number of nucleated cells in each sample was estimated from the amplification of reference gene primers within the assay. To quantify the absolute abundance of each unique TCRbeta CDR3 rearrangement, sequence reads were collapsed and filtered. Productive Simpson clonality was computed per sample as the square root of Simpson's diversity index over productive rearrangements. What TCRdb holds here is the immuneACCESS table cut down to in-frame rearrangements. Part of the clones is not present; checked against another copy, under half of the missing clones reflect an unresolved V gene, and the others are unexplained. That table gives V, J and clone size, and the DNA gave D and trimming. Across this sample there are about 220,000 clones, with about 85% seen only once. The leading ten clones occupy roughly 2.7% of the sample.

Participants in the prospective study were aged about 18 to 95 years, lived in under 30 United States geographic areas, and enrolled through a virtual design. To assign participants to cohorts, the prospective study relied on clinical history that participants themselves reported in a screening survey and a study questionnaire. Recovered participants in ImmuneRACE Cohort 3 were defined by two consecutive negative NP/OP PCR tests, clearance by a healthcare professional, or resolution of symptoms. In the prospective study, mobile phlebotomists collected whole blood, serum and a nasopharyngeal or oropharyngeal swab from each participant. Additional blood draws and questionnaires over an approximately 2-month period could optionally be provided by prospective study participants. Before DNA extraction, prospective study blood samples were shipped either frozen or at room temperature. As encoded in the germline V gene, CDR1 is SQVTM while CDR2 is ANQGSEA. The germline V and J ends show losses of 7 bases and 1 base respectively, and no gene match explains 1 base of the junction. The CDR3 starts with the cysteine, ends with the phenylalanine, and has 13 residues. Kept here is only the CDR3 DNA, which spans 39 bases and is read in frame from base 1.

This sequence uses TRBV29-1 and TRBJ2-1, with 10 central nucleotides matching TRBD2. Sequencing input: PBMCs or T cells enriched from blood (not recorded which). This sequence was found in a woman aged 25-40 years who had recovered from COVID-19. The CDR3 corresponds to CSGTSGSYNEQFF. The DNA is TGCAGCGGGACTAGCGGTTCCTACAATGAGCAGTTCTTC.